This TCR beta chain was observed in a study of post-analysis software for immune sequencing data (dated by TCRdb to about 2015). A note on the overall study: The recorded disease courses included relapsing-remitting, secondary progressive and progressive-relapsing multiple sclerosis, and some patients had no subtype annotation. A subset of samples was prepared in parallel using single-end sample barcoding, then pooled and co-amplified after Illumina adapter ligation. The patient repertoires were compared against 10 to 12 previously published healthy control repertoires obtained from donors aged 6 to 25 years. Study-wide findings and limitations: The multiple sclerosis patient group was slightly younger than the control group. Four to six TRBV segments, including TRBV5-6, TRBV5-1 and TRBV20-1, were significantly more frequent in patients than controls. Multiple sclerosis patients had significantly lower normalized Chao1 diversity than controls, a result that suggests substantial peripheral T-cell clonal expansion. Direct clustering with F measure showed strong co-clustering of samples prepared in the same batch, prompting a batch-effect correction.

The library relied on PCR. The sample was run on an Illumina HiSeq 2500. Unique molecular identifiers were incorporated into TCR beta cDNA libraries to reduce PCR and sequencing biases. Every 1 to 10 million input T cells yielded 500,000 or so cDNA molecules, meaning each molecule approximated one T cell. The patient libraries were prepared and sequenced with the same protocol used for the earlier healthy control dataset. Within a given batch, samples were prepared together, multiplexed and sequenced on the same HiSeq lane. As for the authors' bioinformatics: MIGEC was used to process the raw barcoded reads, and molecular identifier groups with only a single read were discarded before consensus assembly and CDR3 extraction. VDJtools was used for post-analysis of the clonotype tables, and diversity was normalized by down-sampling every dataset to the size of the smallest sample. To correct batch-related cross-sample contamination, repertoire overlap clustering matched CDR3 amino acid sequences but not nucleotide sequences. TCRdb redid the processing of the public reads, applying fastp at Q25 and MiXCR, and retained in-frame beta chains. Rows with a matching CDR3 protein are joined into one entry that keeps the most common DNA and genes. The V and J calls reflect TCRdb's pipeline rather than the authors' work. Within this sample are 350,000 to 500,000 distinct CDR3 sequences, with more than 30% of them counted one time only. Clones ranked in the top ten supply roughly 8.2% of the sample.

V loses 6 bases of germline sequence and J loses 4 bases, and the interval between the two ends is 18 bases. From cysteine to phenylalanine, the CDR3 is 15 amino acids long. Of the read, only the CDR3 DNA is kept; its 45 bases are in frame from base 1. The germline V gene encodes CDR1 LNHNV and CDR2 YYDKDF (reference sequence). This clonotype was seen only once. The target of this receptor is not known. No base-level quality is on record; no much larger clone is a single base apart. TCR beta repertoires were profiled from peripheral blood of 13 young patients with multiple sclerosis to demonstrate the VDJtools post-analysis software. Multiple sclerosis patients were children and adolescents aged roughly 6 to 16 years.

The specimen was blood. The chain is made from TRBV15 and TRBJ1-2, with the D segment identity uncertain. The clonotype comes from a girl aged 2-10 years with multiple sclerosis. Read as DNA, the sequence is TGTGCCACCAGGGACGGCACCCTTAAGAGCTATGGCTACACCTTC. It encodes CATRDGTLKSYGYTF.